This TCR beta chain was profiled in a study of blood T cell repertoires in COVID-19. At the level of the study: Samples representing acute and convalescent COVID-19 were sourced from the United States, Italy and Spain. PBMCs, B-cell-depleted T cells, or T cells were the source of the cDNA or gDNA that made up the material.

Methods used by the authors: Cell counts per sample came from amplifying reference gene primers. Clones were read by immunoSEQ multiplex PCR, and TCRdb kept only the in-frame ones, dropping some. D and trimming were read from the DNA, whereas the V and J calls and clone size are those reported in that table. Here the sample spans 35,000 or so clones, less than 85% being singletons. This CDR3 spans 13 amino acids. The ends were cut back, 3 bases at V and 4 bases at J, with 9 bases in the middle. Per the germline V gene, CDR1 is MDHEN and CDR2 is SYDVKM. This sequence joins TRBV28 and TRBJ1-2; tentatively, D is TRBD1 (5 bases). The sample consisted of peripheral blood. The clonotype comes from an older woman with acute or convalescent COVID-19. CDR3 amino acids: CASSFSDSYGYTF. The CDR3 nucleotides read TGTGCCAGCAGTTTCTCAGACAGCTATGGCTACACCTTC.